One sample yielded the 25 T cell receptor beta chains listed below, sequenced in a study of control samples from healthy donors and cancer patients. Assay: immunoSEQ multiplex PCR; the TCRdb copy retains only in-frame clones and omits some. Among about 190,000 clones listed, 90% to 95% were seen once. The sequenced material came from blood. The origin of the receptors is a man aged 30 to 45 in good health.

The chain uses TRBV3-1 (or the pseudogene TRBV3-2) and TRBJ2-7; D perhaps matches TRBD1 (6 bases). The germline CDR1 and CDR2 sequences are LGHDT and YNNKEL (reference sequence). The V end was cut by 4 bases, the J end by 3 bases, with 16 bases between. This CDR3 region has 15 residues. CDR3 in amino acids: CASSRVHTGLYEQYF. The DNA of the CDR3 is TGTGCCAGCAGCCGAGTCCATACAGGGCTCTACGAGCAGTACTTC.

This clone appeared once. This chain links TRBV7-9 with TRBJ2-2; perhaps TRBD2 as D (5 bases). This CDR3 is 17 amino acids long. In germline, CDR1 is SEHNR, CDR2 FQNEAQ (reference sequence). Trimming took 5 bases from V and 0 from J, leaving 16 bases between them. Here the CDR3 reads CASSALGLSANTGELFF. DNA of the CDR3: TGTGCCAGCAGCGCGTTAGGACTCAGCGCGAACACCGGGGAGCTGTTTTTT.

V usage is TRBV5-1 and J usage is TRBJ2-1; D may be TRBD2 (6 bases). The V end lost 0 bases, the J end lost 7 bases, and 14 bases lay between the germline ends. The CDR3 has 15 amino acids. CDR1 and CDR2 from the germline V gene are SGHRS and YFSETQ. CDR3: CASSLASPGRNEQFF. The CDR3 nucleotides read TGCGCCAGCAGCTTGGCCAGCCCAGGGAGGAATGAGCAGTTCTTC.

CDR3 sequence reads: CASSVTGDNEQFF. The CDR3 DNA reads TGCGCCAGCAGCGTCACAGGAGACAATGAGCAGTTCTTC. The chain employs TRBV5-1 and TRBJ2-1; D might be TRBD1 (5 bases). V lost 4 bases, J lost 5 bases, and 10 bases lay in between. The CDR3 is 13 residues long. From germline, CDR1 is SGHRS and CDR2 YFSETQ.

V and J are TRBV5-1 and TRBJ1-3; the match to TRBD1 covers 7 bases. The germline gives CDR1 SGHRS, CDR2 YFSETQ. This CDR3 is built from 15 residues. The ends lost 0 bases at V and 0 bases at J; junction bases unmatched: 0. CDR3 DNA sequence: TGCGCCAGCAGCTTGGACAGGGGCTCTGGAAACACCATATATTTT. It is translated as CASSLDRGSGNTIYF.

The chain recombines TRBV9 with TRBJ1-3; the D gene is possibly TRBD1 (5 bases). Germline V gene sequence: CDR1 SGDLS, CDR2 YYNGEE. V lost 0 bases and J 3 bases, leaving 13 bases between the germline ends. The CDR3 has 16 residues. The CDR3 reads CASSVEGPPGGNTIYF. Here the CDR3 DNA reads TGTGCCAGCAGCGTAGAGGGGCCTCCTGGTGGAAACACCATATATTTT.

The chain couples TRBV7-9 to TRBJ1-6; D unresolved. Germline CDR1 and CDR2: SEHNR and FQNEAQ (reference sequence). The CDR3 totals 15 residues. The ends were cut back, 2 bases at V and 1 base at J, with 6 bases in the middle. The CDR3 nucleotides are TGTGCCAGCAGCTTAAGTGTTTCCTATAATTCACCCCTCCACTTT. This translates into CASSLSVSYNSPLHF.

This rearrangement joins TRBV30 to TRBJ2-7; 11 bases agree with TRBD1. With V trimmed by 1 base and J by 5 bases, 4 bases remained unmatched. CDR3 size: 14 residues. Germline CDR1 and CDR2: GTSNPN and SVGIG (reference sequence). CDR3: CAWSAGQGVDEQYF. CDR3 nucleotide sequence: TGTGCCTGGAGTGCGGGACAGGGGGTCGACGAGCAGTACTTC.

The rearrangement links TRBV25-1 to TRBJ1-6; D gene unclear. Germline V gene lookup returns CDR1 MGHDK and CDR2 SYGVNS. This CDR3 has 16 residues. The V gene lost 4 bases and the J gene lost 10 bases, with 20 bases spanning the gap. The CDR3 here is CASSVTDRVDGSPLHF. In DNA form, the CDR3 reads TGTGCCAGCAGTGTCACGGACCGGGTTGACGGGTCACCCCTCCACTTT.

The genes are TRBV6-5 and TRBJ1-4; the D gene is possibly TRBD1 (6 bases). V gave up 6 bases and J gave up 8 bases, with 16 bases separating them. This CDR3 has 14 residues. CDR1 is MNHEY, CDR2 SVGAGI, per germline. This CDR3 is CASRLGAQREKLFF. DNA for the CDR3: TGTGCCAGCAGGCTGGGGGCTCAGAGGGAAAAACTGTTTTTT.

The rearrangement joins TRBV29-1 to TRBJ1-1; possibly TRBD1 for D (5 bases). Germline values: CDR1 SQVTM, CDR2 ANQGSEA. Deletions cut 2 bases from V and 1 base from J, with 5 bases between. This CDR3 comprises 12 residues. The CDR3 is CSVEQGNTEAFF. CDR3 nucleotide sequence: TGCAGCGTTGAACAGGGGAACACTGAAGCTTTCTTT.

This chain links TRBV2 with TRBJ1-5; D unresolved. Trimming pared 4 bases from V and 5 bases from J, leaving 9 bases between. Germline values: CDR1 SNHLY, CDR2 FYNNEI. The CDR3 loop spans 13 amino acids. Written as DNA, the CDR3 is TGTGCCAGCAGTGTCGAGAACGATCAGCCCCAGCATTTT. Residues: CASSVENDQPQHF. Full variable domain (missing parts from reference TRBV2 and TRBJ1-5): EPEVTQTPSHQVTQMGQEVILRCVPISNHLYFYWYRQILGQKVEFLVSFYNNEISEKSEIFDDQFSVERPDGSNFTLKIRSTKLEDSAMYFCASSVENDQPQHFGDGTRLSIL.

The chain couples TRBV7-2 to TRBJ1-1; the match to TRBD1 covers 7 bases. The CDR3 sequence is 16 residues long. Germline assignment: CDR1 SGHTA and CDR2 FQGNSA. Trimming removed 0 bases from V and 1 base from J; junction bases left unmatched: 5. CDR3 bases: TGTGCCAGCAGCTTAGCGATAGACAGGGAGAACACTGAAGCTTTCTTT. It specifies CASSLAIDRENTEAFF. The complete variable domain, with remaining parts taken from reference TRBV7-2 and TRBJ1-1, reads GAGVSQSPSNKVTEKGKDVELRCDPISGHTALYWYRQSLGQGLEFLIYFQGNSAPDKSGLPSDRFSAERTGGSVSTLTIQRTQQEDSAVYLCASSLAIDRENTEAFFGQGTRLTVV.

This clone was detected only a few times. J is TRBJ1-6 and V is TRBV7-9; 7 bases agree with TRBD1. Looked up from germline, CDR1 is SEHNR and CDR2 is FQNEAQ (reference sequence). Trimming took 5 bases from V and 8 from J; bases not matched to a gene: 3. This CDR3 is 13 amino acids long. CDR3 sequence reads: CASSGTAYSPLHF. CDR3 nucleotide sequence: TGTGCCAGCAGCGGGACAGCCTATTCACCCCTCCACTTT.

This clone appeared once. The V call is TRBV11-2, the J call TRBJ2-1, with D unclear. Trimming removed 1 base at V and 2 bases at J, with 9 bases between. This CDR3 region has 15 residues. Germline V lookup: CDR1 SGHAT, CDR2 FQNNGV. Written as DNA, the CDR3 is TGTGCCAGCAGCTTAGGGCCAGAAACCTACAATGAGCAGTTCTTC. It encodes CASSLGPETYNEQFF. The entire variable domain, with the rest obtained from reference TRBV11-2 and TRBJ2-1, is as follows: EAGVAQSPRYKIIEKRQSVAFWCNPISGHATLYWYQQILGQGPKLLIQFQNNGVVDDSQLPKDRFSAERLKGVDSTLKIQPAKLEDSAVYLCASSLGPETYNEQFFGPGTRLTVL.

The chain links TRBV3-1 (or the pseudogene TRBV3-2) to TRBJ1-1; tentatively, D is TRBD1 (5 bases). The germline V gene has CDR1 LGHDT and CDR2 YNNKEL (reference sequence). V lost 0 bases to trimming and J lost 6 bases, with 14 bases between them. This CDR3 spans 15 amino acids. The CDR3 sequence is CASSQDRGVTAEAFF. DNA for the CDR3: TGTGCCAGCAGCCAAGACCGAGGGGTCACGGCTGAAGCTTTCTTT.

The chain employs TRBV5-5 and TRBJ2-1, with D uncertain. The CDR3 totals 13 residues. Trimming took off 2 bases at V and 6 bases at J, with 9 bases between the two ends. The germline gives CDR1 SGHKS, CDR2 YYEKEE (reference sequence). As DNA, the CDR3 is TGTGCCAGCAGCTTCTCCTCAATCAATGAGCAGTTCTTC. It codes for CASSFSSINEQFF.

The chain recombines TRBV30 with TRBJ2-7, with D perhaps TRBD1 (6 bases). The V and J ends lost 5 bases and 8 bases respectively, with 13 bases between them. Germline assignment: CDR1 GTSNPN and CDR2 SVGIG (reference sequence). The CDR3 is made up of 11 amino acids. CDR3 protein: CAWGGSDKQYF. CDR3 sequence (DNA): TGTGCCTGGGGGGGCTCCGACAAGCAGTACTTC. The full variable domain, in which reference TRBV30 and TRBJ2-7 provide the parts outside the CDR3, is SQTIHQWPATLVQPVGSPLSLECTVEGTSNPNLYWYRQAAGRGLQLLFYSVGIGQISSEVPQNLSASRPQDRQFILSSKKLLLSDSGFYLCAWGGSDKQYFGPGTRLTVT.

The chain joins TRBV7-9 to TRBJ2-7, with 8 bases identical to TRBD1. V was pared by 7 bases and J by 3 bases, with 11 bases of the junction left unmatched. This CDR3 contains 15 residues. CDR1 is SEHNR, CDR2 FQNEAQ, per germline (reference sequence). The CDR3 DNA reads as TGTGCCAGCACCTCACTGACCGGGACAGGCTACGAGCAGTACTTC. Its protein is CASTSLTGTGYEQYF.

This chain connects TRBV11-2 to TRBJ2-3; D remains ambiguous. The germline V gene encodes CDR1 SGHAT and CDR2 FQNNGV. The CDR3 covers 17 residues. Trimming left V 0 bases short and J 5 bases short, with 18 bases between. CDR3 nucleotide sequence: TGTGCCAGCAGCTTAGATCGTCTCGGCGCGGAAGGAGATACGCAGTATTTT. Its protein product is CASSLDRLGAEGDTQYF.

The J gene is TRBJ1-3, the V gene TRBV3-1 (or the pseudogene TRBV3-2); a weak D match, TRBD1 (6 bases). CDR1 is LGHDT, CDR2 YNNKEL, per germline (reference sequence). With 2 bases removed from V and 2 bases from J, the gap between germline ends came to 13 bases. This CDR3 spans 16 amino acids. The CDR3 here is CASSQRGGAAGNTIYF. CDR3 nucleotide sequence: TGTGCCAGCAGCCAAAGGGGGGGCGCCGCTGGAAACACCATATATTTT.

The CDR3 reads CASSQEDRGNSPLHF. CDR3 sequence (DNA): TGTGCCAGCAGCCAAGAGGACAGGGGGAATTCACCCCTCCACTTT. The V gene is TRBV3-1 (or the pseudogene TRBV3-2), the J gene TRBJ1-6; TRBD1 agrees at 10 bases. The CDR3 totals 15 residues. Unmatched junction bases numbered 0, after V lost 0 bases and J lost 7 bases. Germline CDR1 and CDR2: LGHDT and YNNKEL (reference sequence).

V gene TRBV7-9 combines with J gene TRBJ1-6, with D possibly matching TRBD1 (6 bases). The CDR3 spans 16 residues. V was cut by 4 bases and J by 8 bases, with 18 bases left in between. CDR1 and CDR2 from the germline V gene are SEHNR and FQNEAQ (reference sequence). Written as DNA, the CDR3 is TGTGCCAGCAGCTCCGGGGGCCCAGGGGTGTATTCACCCCTCCACTTT. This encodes CASSSGGPGVYSPLHF.

The DNA of the CDR3 is TGTGCCAGCAGCCCGACAGGGTCTGTCCTCTACGAGCAGTACTTC. Translation gives CASSPTGSVLYEQYF. This chain joins TRBV7-8 and TRBJ2-7; 7 bases map to TRBD1. The CDR3 extends over 15 amino acids. With 5 bases clipped from V and 3 bases from J, the junction kept 10 bases outside the gene matches. Germline assignment: CDR1 SGHVS and CDR2 FQNEAQ.

Here the CDR3 reads CASSSGSKGDTEAFF. The CDR3 coding sequence is TGCGCCAGCAGCTCGGGGTCGAAAGGGGACACTGAAGCTTTCTTT. The V call is TRBV5-1, the J call TRBJ1-1, with D possibly TRBD1 on 5 matching bases. The V end lost 3 bases, the J end lost 3 bases, and 15 bases lay between the germline ends. CDR1 is SGHRS and CDR2 is YFSETQ in the germline V gene. The CDR3 covers 15 residues.